This section outlines one TCR beta chain sequence together with its context. The antigen it recognizes is unknown. No quality values exist for individual bases; no much larger clone is one base distant. The source of the sample is a study of shared clonotypes between healthy human individuals (dated by TCRdb to 2019 to 2021). A note on the overall study: A couple of women and a few men aged 18 to 49 years were included in the cohort. To estimate repertoire size and how much clonotypes are shared between individuals, the study performed deep sequencing of blood TCR repertoires from a handful of healthy adults. Each donor's leukapheresis produced roughly between about 0.85 and 10 billion PBMCs. For each donor, CD4 naive and CD4 memory were each given three plates, CD8 naive was given two plates, and CD8 memory was given one plate. To increase sequencing depth and limit assay-specific biases, different laboratories used diverse techniques to prepare libraries and sequence TCR repertoires. Study-wide findings and limitations: Pairwise subsampling indicated that sequencing depth was expected to affect the degree of clonotype sharing among donors. Larger estimated clonotype richness was generally found for naive subsets than for memory subsets. Because the study included a small number of donors, the genetic and exposure-history diversity represented was limited. Even with the large sequencing depth, rarefaction of the sorted-subset datasets indicated that sequencing was incomplete. Compared with non-shared clonotypes, the clonotypes found in all four sorted-subset donors had higher generation probabilities. Sharing across several donors was observed for 4.5% to 6.5% of naive CD4, 3.5% of naive CD8, 2% to 2.5% of memory CD4, and over 0.3% of memory CD8 clonotypes. Sampling was restricted to blood, and TCR repertoires in tissue are likely to differ from TCR repertoires in blood.

Healthy HIV-negative adults with no recently reported acute infections or vaccinations were included as donors. Only Caucasian adults living in Nashville, Tennessee, USA were represented among the donors. The CD8 memory samples were a combination of magnetically selected CD45RO+ cells and CCR7-negative CD45RA+ effector memory (TemRA) cells. Blood was obtained by leukapheresis, after which PBMCs were separated by Ficoll-Histopaque density gradient centrifugation and cryopreserved in liquid nitrogen vapor phase. Analytical flow cytometry was used to check the purity and quantity of each magnetically sorted T cell population. Each sorted fraction had its genomic DNA isolated and then quantified by UV absorbance on a Nanodrop 2000c. Using the deep immunoSEQ assay, TCR CDR3 regions were amplified from genomic DNA by multiplex PCR. Extracted genomic DNA from each cell subset was spread evenly across all wells of several immunoSEQ 96-well plates, with each plate serving as a replicate. For sorted subsets, 200 to 250 ng of genomic DNA, equivalent to around 31,000 T cell genomes, went into each replicate PCR. Purified libraries were measured with a Qubit 3.0 fluorometer, size-checked on a Bioanalyzer 2100, and measured again with the KAPA Library Quantification kit. A separate single-read 150-cycle Illumina NextSeq 550 flow cell was used to sequence each immunoSEQ 96-well plate. Under the source paper's analysis protocol: Because the immunoSEQ output included only junctional sequences and no quality scores, the filtering could not be the same as the filtering used for full-length reads. Sequences were annotated with PyIR, a Python wrapper for IgBLAST v1.9, and V/J genes and CDR3 were assigned using IMGT germline references. Reads with weak V/J assignments (E-value above 1e-6), missing CDR3, stop codons, out-of-frame junctions, or ambiguous translated residues were removed. V3J clonotypes were defined as sequences sharing the same inferred V gene, J gene, and CDR3 amino acid sequence. Percentage overlap between repertoires was computed as shared unique clonotypes divided by the size of the smaller repertoire. Three approaches were used to assess repertoire richness: RTK rarefaction, the Chao1 estimator, and Recon v2.1 estimates of unobserved clonotypes. Generation probabilities for all TCRbeta clonotypes obtained by the gDNA method from four donors were computed using OLGA. TCRdb retrieved this table from immuneACCESS and kept in-frame rearrangements only. Not all clones are present; in checked studies, unresolved V genes account for under half, and no reason is known for the remainder. The DNA gave D and trimming, while V, J and clone size come from that table. This sample holds fewer than 850,000 clones; about 92% were observed only once. The ten largest make up about a third of the sample.

At the junction V is shortened by 5 bases and J by 3 bases, with 14 bases in between. For CDR1 and CDR2, the germline V gene lists SGHTA and FQGNSA. CDR3 length: 14 amino acids, cysteine to phenylalanine. The entry retains the CDR3 DNA only, 42 bases that are in frame from base 1. The receptor's source is a man aged 18 to 35 in good health. Some clones in this sample may be carry-over from other donors' samples. The sequencing input was memory CD8+ T cells from PBMCs. What the cell subset or site label conveys for this sample: CD45RO+ cells pooled with CCR7-negative TemRA cells. Recombination connected TRBV7-2 to TRBJ2-7, and the D gene may be TRBD1, 6 bases matching. The nucleotide sequence is TGTGCCAGCAGCCCCCGGGACAATATCTACGAGCAGTACTTC. It translates as CASSPRDNIYEQYF.